Given below is one TCR beta chain in context. Assay used: immunoSEQ multiplex PCR; TCRdb lists only in-frame clones, some missing. The sample includes 100,000 to 120,000 clones, about nine tenths of them seen just once. This sample stems from a study of T cell responses to AZD1222 COVID-19 vaccine. Sequenced material: peripheral blood, taken on day 0 of AZD1222 vaccination. This receptor was obtained from an adult in good health.

The CDR3 loop is CASSAFRGGGNTIYF. In nucleotides, the CDR3 is TGTGCCAGCAGTGCCTTCAGGGGTGGTGGAAACACCATATATTTT. The chain combines TRBV2 with TRBJ1-3, with D possibly being TRBD1 (6 bases). The V end lost 4 bases, the J end lost 3 bases, and 13 bases lay between the germline ends. Per the germline V gene, CDR1 is SNHLY and CDR2 is FYNNEI. CDR3 size: 15 residues.